These 25 T cell receptor beta chains were sequenced from one sample in a study of response to subunit inactivated influenza vaccine. MiXCR, applied by TCRdb to the RT-PCR reads, yields one record per CDR3 protein. The repertoire consists of approximately 230,000 distinct CDR3 sequences, with less than 15% occurring once and the leading ten covering over 6.5%. The source was non-naive T cells sorted from PBMCs, collected 14 to 15 days before vaccination. Every receptor here comes from a man aged 45-60 years who received an inactivated influenza vaccine.

This clonotype has only a few counts. One junction end does not reproduce the germline sequence, and a read error may be involved. The chain employs TRBV19 and TRBJ2-3; tentatively, D is TRBD2 (6 bases). CDR1 is LNHDA and CDR2 is SQIVND in the germline V gene (reference sequence). The CDR3 is made up of 14 amino acids. The CDR3 DNA is TGTGCCAGTAGTATGCGGGGAATTGCAGAAACGCAGTATTTT. Translation: CASSMRGIAETQYF.

This clonotype showed up just a few times. This chain joins TRBV20-1 and TRBJ1-2, with a weak D call TRBD1 (6 bases). This CDR3 contains 14 residues. Germline CDR1 is DFQATT and CDR2 is SNEGSKA (reference sequence). V was cut by 4 bases and J by 6 bases, with 18 bases left in between. The CDR3 sequence is CSAINPGELNGYTF. In DNA form, the CDR3 reads TGCAGTGCTATAAACCCAGGGGAACTTAATGGCTACACCTTC.

This clonotype was counted many times. The rearrangement uses TRBV28 and TRBJ2-3, with D perhaps TRBD1 (6 bases). V lost 6 bases and J 4 bases, leaving 32 bases between the germline ends. CDR3 length: 20 residues. Germline CDR1 and CDR2: MDHEN and SYDVKM. The chain's CDR3 is CASSYPLGAAFSPDPDTQYF. CDR3 bases: TGTGCCAGCAGCTACCCTTTGGGGGCCGCCTTCTCGCCGGATCCAGATACGCAGTATTTT.

This clonotype was detected a few times. The rearrangement uses TRBV7-9 and TRBJ2-7; 7 positions agree with TRBD1. CDR1 and CDR2 from the germline V gene are SEHNR and FQNEAQ (reference sequence). CDR3 length: 16 amino acids. V lost 0 bases and J lost 3; bases outside the gene matches: 8. The DNA for the CDR3 is TGTGCCAGCAGCTTAGCGTTGTCAGGGGGAAGCTACGAGCAGTACTTC. Translation gives CASSLALSGGSYEQYF.

A few counts support this clonotype. The chain links TRBV4-1 to TRBJ2-6; 7 nucleotides agree with TRBD1. With V trimmed by 2 bases and J by 2 bases, 0 bases remained unmatched. Germline assignment: CDR1 MGHRA and CDR2 YSYEKL. This CDR3 comprises 15 residues. The DNA for the CDR3 is TGCGCCAGCAGCCAACAGGGGGCTGGGGCCAACGTCCTGACTTTC. This translates into CASSQQGAGANVLTF.

In this sample, this clonotype turned up many times. This chain joins TRBV9 and TRBJ2-3; 9 bases map to TRBD2. This CDR3 is 14 amino acids long. Looked up from germline, CDR1 is SGDLS and CDR2 is YYNGEE. With 5 bases clipped from V and 3 bases from J, the junction kept 4 bases outside the gene matches. The CDR3 sequence: CASSSGSATDTQYF. DNA of the CDR3: TGTGCCAGCAGTAGCGGGAGTGCGACAGATACGCAGTATTTT. Supplemented by reference TRBV9 and TRBJ2-3, the full variable domain reads DSGVTQTPKHLITATGQRVTLRCSPRSGDLSVYWYQQSLDQGLQFLIQYYNGEERAKGNILERFSAQQFPDLHSELNLSSLELGDSALYFCASSSGSATDTQYFGPGTRLTVL.

This clonotype was counted many times. This chain connects TRBV30 to TRBJ1-1; D is ambiguous. Trimming stripped 0 bases from V and 0 bases from J, with 5 bases between. Germline V CDR1 and CDR2: GTSNPN, SVGIG (reference sequence). The CDR3 is made up of 13 amino acids. CDR3 DNA sequence: TGTGCCTGGAGTGTTGCGGTGAACACTGAAGCTTTCTTT. It is translated as CAWSVAVNTEAFF.

Concerning this clonotype: At one of its ends the junction is not consistent with the germline gene, which may arise from a read error. V gene TRBV6-1 combines with J gene TRBJ2-6, with D possibly matching TRBD1 (5 bases). Germline CDR1 and CDR2: MNHNS and SASEGT. The CDR3 covers 15 residues. CDR3 protein: CASQEQFSGAKVLTF. In DNA, the CDR3 is TGTGCCAGCCAGGAGCAGTTCTCTGGGGCCAAGGTCCTGACTTTC.

This clonotype was observed a few times. CDR3 amino acids: CASSYSAGGPLHEQFF. In nucleotides, the CDR3 is TGTGCCAGCAGTTACTCAGCGGGGGGGCCCCTTCATGAGCAGTTCTTC. The chain joins TRBV6-2 or TRBV6-3 to TRBJ2-1; 10 bases agree with TRBD2. CDR1 is MNHEY and CDR2 is SVGEGT in the germline V gene. The CDR3 runs to 16 residues. V trimming: 0 bases; J trimming: 8 bases; junction bases outside the gene matches: 7.

V gene TRBV27 combines with J gene TRBJ2-1; a possible D gene is TRBD1 (5 bases). Germline CDR1 reads MNHEY; CDR2 reads SMNVEV (reference sequence). The CDR3 has 15 amino acids. V gave up 3 bases and J gave up 2 bases, with 11 bases separating them. CDR3 nucleotide sequence: TGTGCCAGCAGTTTTGAGACAGCGACCTACAATGAGCAGTTCTTC. Residues: CASSFETATYNEQFF.

The CDR3 DNA is TGTGCCTGGAACGTAGGACCCAATTCACCCCTCCACTTT. Protein: CAWNVGPNSPLHF. This chain uses TRBV30 with TRBJ1-6; D is undetermined. Looked up from germline, CDR1 is GTSNPN and CDR2 is SVGIG (reference sequence). CDR3 length: 13 residues. V lost 4 bases and J 7 bases, leaving 11 bases between the germline ends.

This clonotype was recorded at least ten times. This chain uses TRBV27 with TRBJ2-3, with 9 bases identical to TRBD2. V shed 5 bases, J shed 7 bases, and the junction held 10 bases outside the gene matches. The germline V gene encodes CDR1 MNHEY and CDR2 SMNVEV (reference sequence). The CDR3 is 15 amino acids. The DNA of the CDR3 is TGTGCCAGCAGTATAGCGGGAGAGGGGCTATATACGCAGTATTTT. This gives the protein CASSIAGEGLYTQYF.

This clonotype occurred a few times. The chain has TRBV6-1 and TRBJ2-1, with D perhaps matching TRBD2 (7 bases). V was pared by 6 bases and J by 1 base, with 22 bases between. CDR1 and CDR2 (germline): MNHNS, SASEGT. The CDR3 is made up of 18 amino acids. The CDR3 loop is CASSPGPGGRGSYNEQFF. The DNA of the CDR3 is TGTGCCAGCAGCCCAGGTCCCGGGGGGCGAGGATCCTACAATGAGCAGTTCTTC.

The chain uses TRBV4-3 and TRBJ1-2; tentative D call: TRBD1 (5 bases). V was trimmed by 0 bases and J by 7 bases, leaving 12 bases between them. Looked up from germline, CDR1 is LGHNA and CDR2 is YSLEER. CDR3 length: 14 residues. The CDR3 here is CASSQDWQGGGYTF. DNA of the CDR3: TGCGCCAGCAGCCAAGATTGGCAGGGAGGTGGCTACACCTTC.

The sample holds many counts of this clonotype. The chain carries TRBV5-1 and TRBJ2-7; TRBD2 aligns across 10 bases. Germline lookup yields CDR1 SGHRS and CDR2 YFSETQ. The CDR3 has 14 amino acids. The J segment lost 1 base and the V segment lost 5 bases, leaving 3 bases of the junction unmatched. CDR3 bases: TGCGCCAGCAGGCCGACTAGCGGGTCCTACGAGCAGTACTTC. As protein: CASRPTSGSYEQYF.

Regarding this clonotype: This may arise from a read error, as a much more abundant clone is one base away. The CDR3 DNA follows: TGTGCCACCAGTGACAATAGGGGCAATCCGCCCCAGCATTTT. Its protein product is CATSDNRGNPPQHF. The chain is built from TRBV24-1 and TRBJ1-5, with D maybe TRBD1 (5 bases). Germline V CDR1 and CDR2: KGHDR, SFDVKD. This CDR3 comprises 14 residues.

A few counts support this clonotype. The chain combines TRBV30 with TRBJ1-6; unclear D gene. Per the germline V gene, CDR1 is GTSNPN and CDR2 is SVGIG (reference sequence). The CDR3 is 12 residues long. The V and J ends lost 4 bases and 7 bases respectively, with 8 bases between them. The CDR3, as DNA: TGTGCCTGGACCAACAGAAATTCACCCCTCCACTTT. Its protein product is CAWTNRNSPLHF.

V is TRBV11-2 and J is TRBJ1-1; no firm D call. Trimming removed 4 bases from V and 0 bases from J, with 9 bases in between. Germline CDR1 and CDR2: SGHAT and FQNNGV. The CDR3 covers 14 residues. The CDR3 sequence: CASSWSGLNTEAFF. CDR3 nucleotides: TGTGCCAGCAGCTGGTCGGGTTTGAACACTGAAGCTTTCTTT. The full variable domain, in which reference TRBV11-2 and TRBJ1-1 provide the parts outside the CDR3, is EAGVAQSPRYKIIEKRQSVAFWCNPISGHATLYWYQQILGQGPKLLIQFQNNGVVDDSQLPKDRFSAERLKGVDSTLKIQPAKLEDSAVYLCASSWSGLNTEAFFGQGTRLTVV.

This clonotype was picked up a small number of times. This chain links TRBV4-2 with TRBJ1-3; 12 bases line up with TRBD1. V was clipped by 0 bases and J by 0 bases; unmatched bases: 9. This CDR3 region has 20 residues. Looked up from germline, CDR1 is LGHNA and CDR2 is YNFKEQ. The CDR3 DNA reads TGTGCCAGCAGCCAAGATCCGGGGACAGGGGGCCAACGCTCTGGAAACACCATATATTTT. The encoded protein is CASSQDPGTGGQRSGNTIYF.

On this clonotype: One end of the junction varies from germline; a read error may be responsible. V and J are TRBV10-3 and TRBJ2-3; TRBD2 agrees at 12 bases. The length of the CDR3 is 18 residues. Germline values: CDR1 ENHRY, CDR2 SYGVKD. The CDR3 DNA sequence: TGTGCCTTCAGTTTAGCGCCACCAAGACTAGCGGGAGAAGATACGCAGTATTTT. Protein: CAFSLAPPRLAGEDTQYF.

This clonotype was seen a handful of times. The V call is TRBV27, the J call TRBJ2-1, with a tentative D call TRBD1 (6 bases). The CDR3 runs 15 residues. CDR1 is MNHEY and CDR2 is SMNVEV in the germline V gene (reference sequence). Trimming left V 5 bases short and J 0 bases short, with 11 bases between. The CDR3 nucleotides are TGTGCCAGCAGTCCCCAACAGGGCTCCTACAATGAGCAGTTCTTC. This encodes CASSPQQGSYNEQFF.

This clonotype was seen a few times. V and J are TRBV10-3 and TRBJ2-1; 9 bases line up with TRBD2. V shed 0 bases and J 0 bases; nucleotides not matched to a gene: 3. The CDR3 runs to 17 residues. Germline V CDR1 and CDR2: ENHRY, SYGVKD. The CDR3, as DNA: TGTGCCATCAGTGAGTCTGGTAGCGGGAGCTCCTACAATGAGCAGTTCTTC. It translates to CAISESGSGSSYNEQFF.

This chain uses TRBV7-2 with TRBJ1-4; D not resolved. The V and J ends lost 7 bases and 10 bases respectively, with 16 bases between them. The CDR3 runs 13 residues. Germline V gene lookup returns CDR1 SGHTA and CDR2 FQGNSA. CDR3 in DNA: TGTGCCAGCACCCCACGTAGAGGAGGAAAACTGTTTTTT. Translation gives CASTPRRGGKLFF.

The J gene is TRBJ2-7, the V gene TRBV2; 10 positions agree with TRBD2. Trimming removed 6 bases from V and 4 bases from J; junction bases left unmatched: 9. Germline V gene sequence: CDR1 SNHLY, CDR2 FYNNEI. The CDR3 loop spans 15 amino acids. CDR3 bases: TGTGCCAGCAGGCGGAGCGGGAGGGCCGGATACGAGCAGTACTTC. This translates into CASRRSGRAGYEQYF.

V gene TRBV6-1 combines with J gene TRBJ2-1, with 9 nucleotides matching TRBD2. Per the germline V gene, CDR1 is MNHNS and CDR2 is SASEGT. CDR3 length: 16 amino acids. The V segment lost 7 bases and the J segment 4 bases; nucleotides outside the gene matches: 11. CDR3 residues: CASTGGASGVYNEQFF. The CDR3 DNA follows: TGTGCCAGCACTGGCGGGGCTAGCGGGGTGTACAATGAGCAGTTCTTC.